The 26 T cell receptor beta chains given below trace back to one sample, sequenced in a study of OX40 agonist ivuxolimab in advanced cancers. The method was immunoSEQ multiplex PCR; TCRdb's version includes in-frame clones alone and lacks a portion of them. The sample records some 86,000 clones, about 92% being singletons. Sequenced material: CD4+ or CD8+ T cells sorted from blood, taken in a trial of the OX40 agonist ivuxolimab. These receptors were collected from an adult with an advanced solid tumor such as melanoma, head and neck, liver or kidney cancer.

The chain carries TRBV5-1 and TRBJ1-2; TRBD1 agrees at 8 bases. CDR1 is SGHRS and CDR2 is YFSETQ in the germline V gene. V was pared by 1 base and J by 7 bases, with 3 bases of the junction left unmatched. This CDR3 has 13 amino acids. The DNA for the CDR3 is TGCGCCAGCAGCTTGCAGGGACAGGCTGGCTACACCTTC. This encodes CASSLQGQAGYTF.

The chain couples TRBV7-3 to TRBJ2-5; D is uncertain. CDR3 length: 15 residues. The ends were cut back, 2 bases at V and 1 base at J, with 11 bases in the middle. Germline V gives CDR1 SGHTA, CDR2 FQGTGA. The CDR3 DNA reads TGTGCCAGCAGCTTATCAGGAGAGTTCCAAGAGACCCAGTACTTC. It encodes CASSLSGEFQETQYF.

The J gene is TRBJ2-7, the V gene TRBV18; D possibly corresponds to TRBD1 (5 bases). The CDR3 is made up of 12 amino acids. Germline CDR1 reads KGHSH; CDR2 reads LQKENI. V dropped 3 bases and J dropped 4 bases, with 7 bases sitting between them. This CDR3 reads CASSPRGYEQYV. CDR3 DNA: TGTGCCAGCTCACCTAGGGGATACGAGCAGTACGTC.

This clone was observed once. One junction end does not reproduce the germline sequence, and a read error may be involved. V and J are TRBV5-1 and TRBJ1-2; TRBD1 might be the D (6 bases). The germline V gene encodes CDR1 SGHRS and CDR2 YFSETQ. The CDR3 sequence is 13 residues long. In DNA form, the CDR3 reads TGCGCCAGCAGCTTGGCCGGGGGCAGGGTAGGCCTTTTC. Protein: CASSLAGGRVGLF.

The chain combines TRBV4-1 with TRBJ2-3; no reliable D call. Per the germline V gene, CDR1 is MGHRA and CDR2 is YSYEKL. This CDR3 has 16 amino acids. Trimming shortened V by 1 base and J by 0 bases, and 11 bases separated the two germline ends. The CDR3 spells CASSQGWGTSTDTQYF. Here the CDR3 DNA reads TGCGCCAGCAGCCAAGGATGGGGTACTAGCACAGATACGCAGTATTTT.

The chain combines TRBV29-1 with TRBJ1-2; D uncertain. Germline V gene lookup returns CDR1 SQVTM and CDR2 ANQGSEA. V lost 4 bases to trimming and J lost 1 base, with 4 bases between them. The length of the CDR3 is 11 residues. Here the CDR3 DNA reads TGCAGCGTTGCGCTTAACTATGGCTACACCTTC. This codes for CSVALNYGYTF.

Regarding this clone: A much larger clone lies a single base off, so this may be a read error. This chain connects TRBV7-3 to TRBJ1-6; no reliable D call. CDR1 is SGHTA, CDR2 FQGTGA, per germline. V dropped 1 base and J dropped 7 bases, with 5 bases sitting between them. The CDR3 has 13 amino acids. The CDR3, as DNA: TGTGCCAGCAGCTTAAATGCCAATTCACCCCTCCACTTT. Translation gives CASSLNANSPLHF.

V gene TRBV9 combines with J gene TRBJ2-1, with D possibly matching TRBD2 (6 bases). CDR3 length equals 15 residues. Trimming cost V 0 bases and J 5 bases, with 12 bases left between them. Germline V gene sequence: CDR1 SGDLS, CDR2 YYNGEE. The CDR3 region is CASSVAGGFDNEQFF. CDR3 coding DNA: TGTGCCAGCAGCGTAGCCGGGGGATTCGACAATGAGCAGTTCTTC.

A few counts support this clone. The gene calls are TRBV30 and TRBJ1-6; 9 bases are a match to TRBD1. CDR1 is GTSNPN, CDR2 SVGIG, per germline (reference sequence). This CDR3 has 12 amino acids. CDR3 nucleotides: TGTGCGGGACAGGGAATCGGTTCACCCCTCCACTTT. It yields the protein CAGQGIGSPLHF.

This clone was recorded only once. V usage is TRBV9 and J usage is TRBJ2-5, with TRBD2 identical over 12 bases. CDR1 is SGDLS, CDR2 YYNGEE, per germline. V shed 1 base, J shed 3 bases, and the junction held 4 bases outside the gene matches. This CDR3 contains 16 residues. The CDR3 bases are TGTGCCAGCAGCGTATCGGCTAGCGGGGGGGAAGAGACCCAGTACTTC. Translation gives CASSVSASGGEETQYF.

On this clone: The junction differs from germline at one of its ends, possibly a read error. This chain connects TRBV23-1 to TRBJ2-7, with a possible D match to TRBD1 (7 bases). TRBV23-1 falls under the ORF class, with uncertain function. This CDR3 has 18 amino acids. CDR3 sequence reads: CASSTGRTGKPRRYEQCF. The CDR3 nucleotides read TGCGCCAGCAGCACGGGGAGGACAGGAAAACCGCGCCGCTACGAGCAGTGCTTC.

The CDR3 here is CAWRRLGEAFF. In DNA, the CDR3 is TGTGCCTGGAGAAGGTTAGGTGAAGCTTTCTTT. The chain uses TRBV30 and TRBJ1-1; D uncertain. This CDR3 spans 11 amino acids. V was trimmed by 3 bases and J by 7 bases, leaving 9 bases between them. Germline-derived CDR1 and CDR2 are GTSNPN and SVGIG (reference sequence).

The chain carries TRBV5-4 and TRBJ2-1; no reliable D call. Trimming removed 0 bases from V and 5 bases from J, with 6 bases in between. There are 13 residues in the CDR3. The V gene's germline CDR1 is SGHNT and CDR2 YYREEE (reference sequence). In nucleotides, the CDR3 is TGTGCCAGCAGCTTGGGCAGAAACAATGAGCAGTTCTTC. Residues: CASSLGRNNEQFF.

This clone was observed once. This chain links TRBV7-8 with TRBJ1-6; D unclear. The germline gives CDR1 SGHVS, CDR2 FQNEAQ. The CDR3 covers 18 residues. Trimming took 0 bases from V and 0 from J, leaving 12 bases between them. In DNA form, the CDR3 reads TGTGCCAGCAGCTTAGCCGGACGGACGAGCTCCTATAATTCACCCCTCCACTTT. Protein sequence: CASSLAGRTSSYNSPLHF. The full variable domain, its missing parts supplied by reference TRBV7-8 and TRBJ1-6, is GAGVSQSPRYKVAKRGQDVALRCDPISGHVSLFWYQQALGQGPEFLTYFQNEAQLDKSGLPSDRFFAERPEGSVSTLKIQRTQQEDSAVYLCASSLAGRTSSYNSPLHFGNGTRLTVT.

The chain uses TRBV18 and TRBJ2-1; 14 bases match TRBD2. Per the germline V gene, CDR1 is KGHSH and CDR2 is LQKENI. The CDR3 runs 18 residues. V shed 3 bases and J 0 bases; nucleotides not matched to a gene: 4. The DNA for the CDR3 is TGTGCCAGCTCACCGACTAGCGGGGGGGGCGGCTCCTACAATGAGCAGTTCTTC. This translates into CASSPTSGGGGSYNEQFF.

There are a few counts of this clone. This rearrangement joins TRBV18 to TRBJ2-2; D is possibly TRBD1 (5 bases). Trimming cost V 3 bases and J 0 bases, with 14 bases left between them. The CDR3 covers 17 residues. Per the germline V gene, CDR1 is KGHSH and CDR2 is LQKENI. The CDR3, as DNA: TGTGCCAGCTCACCTGGCAGGGTCTGCACGAACACCGGGGAGCTGTTTTTT. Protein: CASSPGRVCTNTGELFF.

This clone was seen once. As DNA, the CDR3 is TGCGCCAGCAGCCTCGGACTAGCGGGGGGACGAGAGCAGTACTTC. Its translation: CASSLGLAGGREQYF. V is TRBV5-1 and J is TRBJ2-7, with TRBD2 identical over 14 bases. Germline values: CDR1 SGHRS, CDR2 YFSETQ. This CDR3 is 15 amino acids long. V lost 4 bases and J lost 7; bases outside the gene matches: 7.

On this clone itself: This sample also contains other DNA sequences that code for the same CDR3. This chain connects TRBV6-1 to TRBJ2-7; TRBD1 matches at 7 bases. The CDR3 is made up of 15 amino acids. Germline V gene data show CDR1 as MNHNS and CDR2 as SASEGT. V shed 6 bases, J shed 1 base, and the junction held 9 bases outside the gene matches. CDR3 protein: CASSEPGQSSYEQYF. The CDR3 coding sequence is TGTGCCAGCAGCGAACCGGGACAGTCTTCCTACGAGCAGTACTTC.

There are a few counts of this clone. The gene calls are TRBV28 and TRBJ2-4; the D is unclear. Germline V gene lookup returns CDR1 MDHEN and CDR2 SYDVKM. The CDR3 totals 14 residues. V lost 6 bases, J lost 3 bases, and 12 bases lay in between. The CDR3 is CASRKRSGKNIQYF. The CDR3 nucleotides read TGTGCCAGCAGAAAGAGGTCAGGCAAAAACATTCAGTACTTC. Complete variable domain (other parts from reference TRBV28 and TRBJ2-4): DVKVTQSSRYLVKRTGEKVFLECVQDMDHENMFWYRQDPGLGLRLIYFSYDVKMKEKGDIPEGYSVSREKKERFSLILESASTNQTSMYLCASRKRSGKNIQYFGAGTRLSVL.

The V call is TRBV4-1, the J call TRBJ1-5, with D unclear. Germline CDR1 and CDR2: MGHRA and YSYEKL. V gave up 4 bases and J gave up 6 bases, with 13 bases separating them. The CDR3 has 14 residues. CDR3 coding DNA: TGCGCCAGCAGCCCGCTATACTCTTCTCAGCCCCAGCATTTT. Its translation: CASSPLYSSQPQHF.

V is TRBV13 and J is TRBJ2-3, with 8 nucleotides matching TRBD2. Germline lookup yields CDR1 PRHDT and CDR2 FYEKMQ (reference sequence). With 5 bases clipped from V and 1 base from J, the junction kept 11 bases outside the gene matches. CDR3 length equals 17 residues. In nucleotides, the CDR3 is TGTGCCAGCAGCCCCACTACCTGGCGGGGGGGCACAGATACGCAGTATTTT. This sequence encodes CASSPTTWRGGTDTQYF.

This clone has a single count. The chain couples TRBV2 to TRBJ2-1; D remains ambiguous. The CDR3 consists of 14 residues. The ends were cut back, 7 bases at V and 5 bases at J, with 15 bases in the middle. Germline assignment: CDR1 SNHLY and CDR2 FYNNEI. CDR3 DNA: TGTGCCAGCACCCAGAAGGGATCCAACAATGAGCAGTTCTTC. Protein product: CASTQKGSNNEQFF.

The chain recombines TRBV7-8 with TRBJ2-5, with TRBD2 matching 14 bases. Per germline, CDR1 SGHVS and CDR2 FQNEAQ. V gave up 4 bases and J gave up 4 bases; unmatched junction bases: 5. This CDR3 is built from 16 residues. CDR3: CASSSTSGGAGETQYF. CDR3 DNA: TGTGCCAGCAGCTCGACTAGCGGGGGGGCCGGAGAGACCCAGTACTTC. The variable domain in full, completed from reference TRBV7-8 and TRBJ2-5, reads GAGVSQSPRYKVAKRGQDVALRCDPISGHVSLFWYQQALGQGPEFLTYFQNEAQLDKSGLPSDRFFAERPEGSVSTLKIQRTQQEDSAVYLCASSSTSGGAGETQYFGPGTRLLVL.

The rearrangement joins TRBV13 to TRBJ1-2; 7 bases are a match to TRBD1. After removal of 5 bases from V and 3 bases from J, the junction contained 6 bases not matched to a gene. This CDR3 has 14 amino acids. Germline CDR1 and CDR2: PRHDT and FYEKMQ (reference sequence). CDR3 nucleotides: TGTGCCAGCAGCCCGGGACAGATCCACTATGGCTACACCTTC. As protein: CASSPGQIHYGYTF. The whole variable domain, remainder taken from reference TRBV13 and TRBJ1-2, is AAGVIQSPRHLIKEKRETATLKCYPIPRHDTVYWYQQGPGQDPQFLISFYEKMQSDKGSIPDRFSAQQFSDYHSELNMSSLELGDSALYFCASSPGQIHYGYTFGSGTRLTVV.

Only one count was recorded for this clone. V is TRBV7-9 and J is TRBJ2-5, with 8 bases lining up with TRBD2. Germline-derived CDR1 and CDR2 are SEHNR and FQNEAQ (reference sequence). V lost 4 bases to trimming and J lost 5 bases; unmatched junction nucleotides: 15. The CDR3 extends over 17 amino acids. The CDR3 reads CASSSPGLGGFGETQYF. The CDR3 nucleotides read TGTGCCAGCAGCTCTCCGGGACTAGGTGGATTTGGGGAGACCCAGTACTTC.

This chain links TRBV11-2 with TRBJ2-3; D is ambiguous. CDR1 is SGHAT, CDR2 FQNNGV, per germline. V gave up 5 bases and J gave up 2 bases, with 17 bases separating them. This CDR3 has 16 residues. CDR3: CASSPPPDPSTDTQYF. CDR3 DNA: TGTGCCAGCAGCCCACCCCCTGACCCATCCACAGATACGCAGTATTTT.